The clone carrying this T cell receptor (beta chain) was observed once. This table comes from immunoSEQ multiplex PCR, and its TCRdb copy is limited to in-frame clones, with some not included. The data hold fewer than 55,000 clones, with 85% to 90% observed a single time. This entry comes from a study of OX40 agonist ivuxolimab in advanced cancers. Overall study context: Ivuxolimab is an agonistic anti-OX40 (CD134) antibody, and patients were treated with it. Three patients, one with hepatocellular carcinoma and two with cutaneous melanoma, achieved partial responses.

Looked up from germline, CDR1 is SEHNR and CDR2 is FQNEAQ (reference sequence). The CDR3 covers 16 residues. Trimming cost V 3 bases and J 7 bases; bases outside gene matches: 6. The source of this sequence is an adult with an advanced solid tumor such as melanoma, head and neck, liver or kidney cancer. This sample comprised CD4+ or CD8+ T cells sorted from blood, obtained in a trial of the OX40 agonist ivuxolimab. The J gene is TRBJ2-1, the V gene TRBV7-9; 13 bases are a match to TRBD2. The CDR3 DNA reads as TGTGCCAGCAGCTTGTCGGGACTAGCGGGAATGAATGAGCAGTTCTTC. This gives the protein CASSLSGLAGMNEQFF.